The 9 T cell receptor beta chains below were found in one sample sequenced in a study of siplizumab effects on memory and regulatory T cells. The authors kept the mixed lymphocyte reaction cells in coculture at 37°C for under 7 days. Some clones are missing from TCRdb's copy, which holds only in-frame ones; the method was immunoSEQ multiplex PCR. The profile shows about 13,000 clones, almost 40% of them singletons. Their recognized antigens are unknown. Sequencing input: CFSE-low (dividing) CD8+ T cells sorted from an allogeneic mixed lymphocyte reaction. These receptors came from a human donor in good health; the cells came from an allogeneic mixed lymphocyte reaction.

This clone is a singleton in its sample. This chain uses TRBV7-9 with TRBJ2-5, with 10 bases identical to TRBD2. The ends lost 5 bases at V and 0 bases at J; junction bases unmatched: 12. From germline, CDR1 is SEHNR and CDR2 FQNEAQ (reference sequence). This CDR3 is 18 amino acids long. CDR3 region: CASSPTGTSEGYQETQYF. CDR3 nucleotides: TGTGCCAGCAGCCCGACCGGGACTAGCGAGGGGTACCAAGAGACCCAGTACTTC.

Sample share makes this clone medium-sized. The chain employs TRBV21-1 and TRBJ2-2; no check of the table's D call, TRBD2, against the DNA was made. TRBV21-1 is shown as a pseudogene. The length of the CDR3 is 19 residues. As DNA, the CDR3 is TGTGCCAGCAGCAAAGCTCGACTAGCGGGGAGGTTGAACACCGGGGAGCTGTTTTTT. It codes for CASSKARLAGRLNTGELFF.

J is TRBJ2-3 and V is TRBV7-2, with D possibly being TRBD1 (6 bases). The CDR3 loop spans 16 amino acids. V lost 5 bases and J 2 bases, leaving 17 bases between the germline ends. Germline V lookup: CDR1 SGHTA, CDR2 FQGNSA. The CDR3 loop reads CASSQGTLLSTDTQYF. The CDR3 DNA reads TGTGCCAGCAGCCAGGGGACCCTTCTTTCCACAGATACGCAGTATTTT.

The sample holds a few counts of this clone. This CDR3 is CASGLAGVANEQFF. CDR3 DNA: TGTGCCAGCGGGTTGGCGGGAGTGGCCAATGAGCAGTTCTTC. The chain joins TRBV6-5 to TRBJ2-1, with TRBD2 identical over 7 bases. Germline assignment: CDR1 MNHEY and CDR2 SVGAGI. This CDR3 is 14 amino acids long. With 8 bases clipped from V and 6 bases from J, the junction kept 10 bases outside the gene matches.

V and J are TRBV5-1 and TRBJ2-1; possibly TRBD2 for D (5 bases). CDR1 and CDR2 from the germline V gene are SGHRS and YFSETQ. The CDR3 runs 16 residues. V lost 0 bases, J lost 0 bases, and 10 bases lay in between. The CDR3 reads CASSLVAGPSYNEQFF. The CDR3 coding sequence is TGCGCCAGCAGCTTGGTGGCGGGTCCCTCCTACAATGAGCAGTTCTTC.

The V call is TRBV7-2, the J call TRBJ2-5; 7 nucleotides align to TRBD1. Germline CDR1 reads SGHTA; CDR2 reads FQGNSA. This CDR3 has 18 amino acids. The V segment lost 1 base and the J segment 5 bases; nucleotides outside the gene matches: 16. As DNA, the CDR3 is TGTGCCAGCAGCTTAGGACTTAGTCTGACAGGGCGTGGGGAGACCCAGTACTTC. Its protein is CASSLGLSLTGRGETQYF. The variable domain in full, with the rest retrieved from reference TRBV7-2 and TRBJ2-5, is GAGVSQSPSNKVTEKGKDVELRCDPISGHTALYWYRQSLGQGLEFLIYFQGNSAPDKSGLPSDRFSAERTGGSVSTLTIQRTQQEDSAVYLCASSLGLSLTGRGETQYFGPGTRLLVL.

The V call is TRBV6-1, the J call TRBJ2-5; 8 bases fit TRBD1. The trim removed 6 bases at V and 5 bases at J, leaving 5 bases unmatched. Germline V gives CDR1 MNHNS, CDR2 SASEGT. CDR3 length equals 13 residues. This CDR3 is CASRVQGAETQYF. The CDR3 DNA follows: TGTGCCAGCAGGGTGCAGGGGGCCGAGACCCAGTACTTC.

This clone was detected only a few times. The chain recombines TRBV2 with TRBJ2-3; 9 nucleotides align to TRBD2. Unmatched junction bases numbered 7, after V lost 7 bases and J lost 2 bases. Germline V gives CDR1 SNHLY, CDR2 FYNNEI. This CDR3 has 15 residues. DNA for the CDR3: TGTGCCAGCATCCCAGCGGGGGGAGCCACAGATACGCAGTATTTT. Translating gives CASIPAGGATDTQYF.

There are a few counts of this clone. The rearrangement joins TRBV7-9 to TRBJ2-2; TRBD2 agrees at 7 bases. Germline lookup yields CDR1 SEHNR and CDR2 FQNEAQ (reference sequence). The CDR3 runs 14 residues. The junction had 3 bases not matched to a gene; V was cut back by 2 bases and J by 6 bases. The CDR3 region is CASSLSREPGELFF. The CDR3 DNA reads TGTGCCAGCAGCTTATCGCGGGAGCCCGGGGAGCTGTTTTTT.